Listed below are T cell receptor beta chains from one sample, sequenced in a study of CD8+ T cells in alopecia areata. Repertoires were generated with immunoSEQ multiplex PCR, while TCRdb's copy carries only in-frame clones and drops some. The data show roughly 120,000 clones, 55% to 80% seen once. Sample: CD4+ T cells sorted from blood. The receptor set was obtained from a human donor in good health. CDR3s include the opening cysteine and the closing phenylalanine or tryptophan. A D gene is named only where the DNA matches it firmly. Clone size is shown for a subset of rows, as once, few, many or a class of expanded clone.

J gene: TRBJ1-5; V gene: TRBV6-1; D gene: NA; clone size: NA; CDR3 DNA: TGTGCCGGAGGGACACAAGGGTTACAGCCCCAGCATTTT; CDR3 protein: CAGGTQGLQPQHF
J gene: TRBJ2-7; V gene: TRBV29-1; D gene: NA; clone size: NA; CDR3 DNA: TGCAGCGTTGGAGGACAGCGCTACGAGCAGTACTTC; CDR3 protein: CSVGGQRYEQYF
J gene: TRBJ2-3; V gene: TRBV29-1; D gene: NA; clone size: NA; CDR3 DNA: TGCAGCGTTGACCGGCGGGCCGAGCGTACGCAGTATTTT; CDR3 protein: CSVDRRAERTQYF
J gene: TRBJ1-6; V gene: TRBV30; D gene: NA; clone size: NA; CDR3 DNA: TGTGCCTGGAGTGAGGGGGGGAATTCACCCCTCCACTTT; CDR3 protein: CAWSEGGNSPLHF
J gene: TRBJ2-3; V gene: TRBV30; D gene: TRBD1; clone size: NA; CDR3 DNA: TGTGCCTGCAGATGGACAGGGTGGTCGCAGTATTTT; CDR3 protein: CACRWTGWSQYF
J gene: TRBJ2-5; V gene: TRBV11-2; D gene: TRBD1; clone size: NA; CDR3 DNA: TGTGCCAGCAGCTTCCTATCAGGGGGCCGGGAGACCCAGTACTTC; CDR3 protein: CASSFLSGGRETQYF
J gene: TRBJ2-5; V gene: TRBV30; D gene: NA; clone size: NA; CDR3 DNA: TGTGCCTGGAGTGTACCAGGGGGGGAGACCCAGTACTTC; CDR3 protein: CAWSVPGGETQYF
J gene: TRBJ2-3; V gene: TRBV9; D gene: NA; clone size: NA; CDR3 DNA: TGTGCCAGCAGCGCCCAGGGATACACAGATACGCAGTATTTT; CDR3 protein: CASSAQGYTDTQYF
J gene: TRBJ2-6; V gene: TRBV30; D gene: TRBD1; clone size: NA; CDR3 DNA: TGTGCCTGGTTAGGGGGCATTGGGGCCAACGTCCTGACTTTC; CDR3 protein: CAWLGGIGANVLTF
J gene: TRBJ2-6; V gene: TRBV2; D gene: NA; clone size: NA; CDR3 DNA: TGTGCCAGCAGGATCAGGCCAGGGGCCAACGTCCTGACTTTC; CDR3 protein: CASRIRPGANVLTF
J gene: TRBJ2-2; V gene: TRBV7-3; D gene: NA; clone size: NA; CDR3 DNA: TGTGCCAGCAGCTTCGGACTCGCTGGCACCGGGGAGCTGTTTTTT; CDR3 protein: CASSFGLAGTGELFF
J gene: TRBJ2-5; V gene: TRBV6-5; D gene: NA; clone size: NA; CDR3 DNA: TGTGCCAGCAGTTACTTCCAGACTTTGGAGACCCAGTACTTC; CDR3 protein: CASSYFQTLETQYF
J gene: TRBJ2-2; V gene: TRBV4-2; D gene: TRBD1; clone size: NA; CDR3 DNA: TGTGCCAGCGGACCGGGACAGGGTAACACCGGGGAGCTGTTTTTT; CDR3 protein: CASGPGQGNTGELFF
J gene: TRBJ2-3; V gene: TRBV29-1; D gene: NA; clone size: NA; CDR3 DNA: TGCAGCGTTGACGGTAACACAGATACGCAGTATTTT; CDR3 protein: CSVDGNTDTQYF
J gene: TRBJ1-3; V gene: TRBV7-9; D gene: NA; clone size: few; CDR3 DNA: TGTGCCAGCAGCACCCGGACAGCCTCTGGAAACACCATATATTTT; CDR3 protein: CASSTRTASGNTIYF
J gene: TRBJ1-2; V gene: TRBV15; D gene: NA; clone size: NA; CDR3 DNA: TGTGCCACCAGCAGAGATGGACAGACATATGGCTACACCTTC; CDR3 protein: CATSRDGQTYGYTF
J gene: TRBJ1-1; V gene: TRBV5-1; D gene: TRBD1; clone size: NA; CDR3 DNA: TGCGCCAGCAGCTCGACACTACAGGGGGACGCTTTCTTT; CDR3 protein: CASSSTLQGDAFF
J gene: TRBJ2-5; V gene: TRBV6-1; D gene: TRBD1; clone size: NA; CDR3 DNA: TGTGCCAGCAGTGTCAGGGGGGAGACCCAGTACTTC; CDR3 protein: CASSVRGETQYF
J gene: TRBJ1-2; V gene: TRBV28; D gene: NA; clone size: NA; CDR3 DNA: TGTGCCAGCATCCTACATGGACAAATGCGGGGCTACACCTTC; CDR3 protein: CASILHGQMRGYTF
J gene: TRBJ2-4; V gene: TRBV13; D gene: NA; clone size: NA; CDR3 DNA: TGTGCCAGCAGCCCACGGACAGACCTAGCCAAAAACATTCAGTACTTC; CDR3 protein: CASSPRTDLAKNIQYF
J gene: TRBJ1-1; V gene: TRBV5-4; D gene: NA; clone size: few; CDR3 DNA: TGTGCCAGCAGTTTCGACAGGAACACTGAAGCTTTCTTT; CDR3 protein: CASSFDRNTEAFF
J gene: TRBJ2-7; V gene: TRBV29-1; D gene: TRBD2; clone size: NA; CDR3 DNA: TGCAGCGTGGCAGAACGGACTAGCGGGGAGGTGTACTTC; CDR3 protein: CSVAERTSGEVYF
J gene: TRBJ1-2; V gene: TRBV6-1; D gene: NA; clone size: few; CDR3 DNA: TGTGCCAGCAGTGAAGATTACCGGGACGGCTATGGCTACACCTTC; CDR3 protein: CASSEDYRDGYGYTF
J gene: TRBJ1-2; V gene: TRBV29-1; D gene: NA; clone size: NA; CDR3 DNA: TGCAGCGTTGAGTACTATGGCTACACCTTC; CDR3 protein: CSVEYYGYTF
J gene: TRBJ2-2; V gene: TRBV5-4; D gene: NA; clone size: NA; CDR3 DNA: TGTGCCAGCAGCCCCGGGGCAGGACCCACGAACACCGGGGAGCTGTTTTTT; CDR3 protein: CASSPGAGPTNTGELFF
J gene: TRBJ2-7; V gene: TRBV2; D gene: TRBD2; clone size: NA; CDR3 DNA: TGTGCCAGCAGTTCCCGGGGGGCCTACGAGCAGTACTTC; CDR3 protein: CASSSRGAYEQYF
J gene: TRBJ2-2; V gene: TRBV29-1; D gene: TRBD2; clone size: NA; CDR3 DNA: TGCAGCGCCGGCCGCGGGGGGGCCCCCGGGGAGCTGTTTTTT; CDR3 protein: CSAGRGGAPGELFF
J gene: TRBJ1-1; V gene: TRBV7-9; D gene: TRBD1; clone size: NA; CDR3 DNA: TGTGCCAGCAGCTTAGGACCCTCTACAGGGGCCACTGAAGCTTTCTTT; CDR3 protein: CASSLGPSTGATEAFF
J gene: TRBJ2-7; V gene: TRBV11-3; D gene: TRBD1; clone size: NA; CDR3 DNA: TGTGCCAGCAGCTCGGGACAGGACCGAGGGCAGTACTTC; CDR3 protein: CASSSGQDRGQYF
J gene: TRBJ1-4; V gene: TRBV18; D gene: NA; clone size: few; CDR3 DNA: TGTGCCAGCTCACAGTCAGGCCGTGGTAATGAAAAACTGTTTTTT; CDR3 protein: CASSQSGRGNEKLFF
J gene: TRBJ1-2; V gene: TRBV2; D gene: NA; clone size: NA; CDR3 DNA: TGTGCCAGCAGTCCCACGGGCGGCTATGGCTACACCTTC; CDR3 protein: CASSPTGGYGYTF
J gene: TRBJ1-1; V gene: TRBV5-1; D gene: NA; clone size: NA; CDR3 DNA: TGCGCCAGCAGCGGGGGCATGAACACTGAAGCTTTCTTT; CDR3 protein: CASSGGMNTEAFF
J gene: TRBJ2-5; V gene: TRBV5-4; D gene: TRBD1; clone size: once; CDR3 DNA: TGTGCCAGCAGCTTGTGGGGACAGGAAGAGACCCAGTACTTC; CDR3 protein: CASSLWGQEETQYF
J gene: TRBJ1-3; V gene: TRBV5-4; D gene: NA; clone size: few; CDR3 DNA: TGTGCCAGCAGCTTGGACAGAATGTCTGGAAACACCATATATTTT; CDR3 protein: CASSLDRMSGNTIYF
J gene: TRBJ1-2; V gene: TRBV20-1; D gene: NA; clone size: NA; CDR3 DNA: TGCAGTGCTCCAGGGTCGAGAGACACCTTC; CDR3 protein: CSAPGSRDTF
J gene: TRBJ1-2; V gene: TRBV7-8; D gene: NA; clone size: NA; CDR3 DNA: TGTGCCAGCAGCTTAGCAGAGACCGCTTCGAGGGGCTACACCTTC; CDR3 protein: CASSLAETASRGYTF
J gene: TRBJ1-6; V gene: TRBV29-1; D gene: NA; clone size: NA; CDR3 DNA: TGCAGCGTTGAAGATGGAGTAAACTCACCCCTCCACTTT; CDR3 protein: CSVEDGVNSPLHF
J gene: TRBJ2-5; V gene: TRBV2; D gene: NA; clone size: NA; CDR3 DNA: TGTGCCAGCAGTGAAAACGGGCAGTTAGAGACCCAGTACTTC; CDR3 protein: CASSENGQLETQYF
J gene: TRBJ2-2; V gene: TRBV6-6; D gene: NA; clone size: NA; CDR3 DNA: TGTGCCAGCAACTTCGACCGGGCCGGGGAGCTGTTTTTT; CDR3 protein: CASNFDRAGELFF
J gene: TRBJ2-5; V gene: TRBV30; D gene: NA; clone size: NA; CDR3 DNA: TGTGCCTGGAGTCGAACAGCCCAAGAGACCCAGTACTTC; CDR3 protein: CAWSRTAQETQYF
J gene: TRBJ2-7; V gene: TRBV5-1; D gene: NA; clone size: few; CDR3 DNA: TGCGCCAGCAGCTTGGGACAGGTAAACTACGAGCAGTACTTC; CDR3 protein: CASSLGQVNYEQYF
J gene: TRBJ1-1; V gene: TRBV25-1; D gene: TRBD1; clone size: NA; CDR3 DNA: TGTGCCAGCAGTAAGGGGGCGAGGACTTTCTTT; CDR3 protein: CASSKGARTFF
J gene: TRBJ1-4; V gene: TRBV6-1; D gene: NA; clone size: NA; CDR3 DNA: TGTGCCAGCAGTATTGGCAGCTCTAATGAAAAACTGTTTTTT; CDR3 protein: CASSIGSSNEKLFF